Detailed here is one T cell receptor beta chain. Antigen specificity is unknown. Trimming left V 5 bases short and J 10 bases short, with 11 bases between. Per germline, CDR1 SEHNR and CDR2 FQNEAQ (reference sequence). The CDR3 covers 11 residues. This sample stems from a study of shared clonotypes between healthy human individuals. Sorted-subset replicate PCR reactions were performed with about 200 ng DNA, corresponding to 30,000 to 35,000 T cell genomes. Authors' analysis steps: Filtering differed since immunoSEQ provided only junctions, with no quality scores. Profiling relied on immunoSEQ multiplex PCR, and the TCRdb table lists in-frame clones only, not all of them. V and J calls and clone size are as listed in that table; D and trimming were resolved from the DNA. The sample yields 2 million to 2.5 million clones, about 93% seen once. Naive-designated CD8 cells lacked CD45RO, were positively enriched for CCR7, and omitted terminally differentiated effector memory CD45RA+ cells.

Study findings and constraints: The small donor group covered limited genetic and exposure diversity.

The chain is built from TRBV7-9 and TRBJ2-5; D is perhaps TRBD2 (6 bases). The source of this sequence is a man aged 18 to 29 in good health. Some clones in this sample may be carry-over from other donors' samples. Sample: naive CD8+ T cells from PBMCs. CDR3 residues: CASSGTGDQYF. The CDR3 bases are TGTGCCAGCAGCGGGACGGGGGACCAGTACTTC.